This TCR beta chain is from a study of monozygotic twins with cystic fibrosis. The study, taken as a whole, reports: Age, concordance and disease severity did not associate with shared CDR3 numbers.

Germline V gene sequence: CDR1 SGHNT, CDR2 YYREEE (reference sequence). Trimming took off 4 bases at V and 1 base at J, with 11 bases between the two ends. The CDR3 extends over 14 amino acids. Sequencing was performed with immunoSEQ multiplex PCR; in TCRdb, only in-frame clones are kept and a portion is missing. The data show 25,000 to 35,000 clones, around four fifths seen once. Regarding this clone: Its antigen remains unknown.

This TCR came from a girl aged 2-15 years with cystic fibrosis. The chain joins TRBV5-4 to TRBJ1-1, with D possibly being TRBD1 (5 bases). The sequenced sample was blood. In DNA form, the CDR3 reads TGTGCCAGCAGCCGGGGCGGTACGAACACTGAAGCTTTCTTT. The encoded protein is CASSRGGTNTEAFF. Full variable domain (remainder filled in from reference TRBV5-4 and TRBJ1-1): ETGVTQSPTHLIKTRGQQVTLRCSSQSGHNTVSWYQQALGQGPQFIFQYYREEENGRGNFPPRFSGLQFPNYSSELNVNALELDDSALYLCASSRGGTNTEAFFGQGTRLTVV.